The rows below give T cell receptor beta chains drawn from one sample of a study of cytomegalovirus exposure and HLA in healthy donors. Clones were read by immunoSEQ multiplex PCR, and TCRdb kept only the in-frame ones, dropping some. The sample carries 90,000 to 130,000 clones, about 85% recorded once. Sequenced: PBMCs. The receptors come from a young woman in good health and CMV-seronegative. CDR3s include the opening cysteine and the closing phenylalanine or tryptophan. Fields, in order: V gene, clone size, D gene, J gene, CDR3 DNA, CDR3 protein. The D gene is left open where the match is weak. Clone size appears in some rows only: once, few, many, or a class for an expanded clone.

V gene: TRBV5-5
clone size: .
D gene: .
J gene: TRBJ1-5
CDR3 DNA: TGTGCCAGCAGCTTGGTAGGGGATACCAATCAGCCCCAGCATTTT
CDR3 protein: CASSLVGDTNQPQHF

V gene: TRBV15
clone size: few
D gene: .
J gene: TRBJ1-6
CDR3 DNA: TGTGCCACCAGCAGAGACCCGCCCCTACTTAGTAATTCACCCCTCCACTTT
CDR3 protein: CATSRDPPLLSNSPLHF

V gene: TRBV28
clone size: .
D gene: .
J gene: TRBJ1-1
CDR3 DNA: TGTGCCAGCCCGCCACCCTGGGGGGGGGTAAACACTGAAGCTTTCTTT
CDR3 protein: CASPPPWGGVNTEAFF

V gene: TRBV28
clone size: .
D gene: TRBD1
J gene: TRBJ1-1
CDR3 DNA: TGTGCCAGCAGCTGGACAGGGAAGTGGAACACTGAAGCTTTCTTT
CDR3 protein: CASSWTGKWNTEAFF

V gene: TRBV19
clone size: .
D gene: .
J gene: TRBJ1-5
CDR3 DNA: TGTGCCAGTAGTATGGCCTTCCATGGCAATCAGCCCCAGCATTTT
CDR3 protein: CASSMAFHGNQPQHF

V gene: TRBV7-3
clone size: .
D gene: TRBD2
J gene: TRBJ2-1
CDR3 DNA: TGTGCCAGCAGCTTAAGGCCTAGCGGGAGCTACAATGAGCAGTTCTTC
CDR3 protein: CASSLRPSGSYNEQFF

V gene: TRBV5-4
clone size: .
D gene: .
J gene: TRBJ2-7
CDR3 DNA: TGTGCCAGCAGCTTACAGGGAAGCTCCTACGAGCAGTACTTC
CDR3 protein: CASSLQGSSYEQYF

V gene: TRBV2
clone size: .
D gene: .
J gene: TRBJ1-3
CDR3 DNA: TGTGCCAGCAGTGAAGGGCAGGGCTTTTCTCTCGGAAACACCATATATTTT
CDR3 protein: CASSEGQGFSLGNTIYF

V gene: TRBV5-6
clone size: .
D gene: .
J gene: TRBJ2-5
CDR3 DNA: TGTGCCAGCAGCTTCAGAAGCGGGACAAACCAAGAGACCCAGTACTTC
CDR3 protein: CASSFRSGTNQETQYF

V gene: TRBV6-1
clone size: .
D gene: .
J gene: TRBJ2-7
CDR3 DNA: TGTGCCAGCAGTGTACTCTACGAGCAGTACTTC
CDR3 protein: CASSVLYEQYF

V gene: TRBV9
clone size: .
D gene: .
J gene: TRBJ2-5
CDR3 DNA: TGTGCCAGCAGCGACCGGGACACCGGGGACGGGCGAGAGACCCAGTACTTC
CDR3 protein: CASSDRDTGDGRETQYF

V gene: TRBV27
clone size: .
D gene: .
J gene: TRBJ2-7
CDR3 DNA: TGTGCCAGCAGTTCGGGGGTGATTGGCGAGCAGTACTTC
CDR3 protein: CASSSGVIGEQYF

V gene: TRBV27
clone size: .
D gene: .
J gene: TRBJ2-7
CDR3 DNA: TGTGCCAGCAGAGGAAGGACATCCTCCTACGAGCAGTACTTC
CDR3 protein: CASRGRTSSYEQYF

V gene: TRBV7-6
clone size: .
D gene: TRBD1
J gene: TRBJ1-2
CDR3 DNA: TGTGCCAGCACACCCGGAGGGGGCGGCTACACCTTC
CDR3 protein: CASTPGGGGYTF

V gene: TRBV19
clone size: .
D gene: TRBD1
J gene: TRBJ2-7
CDR3 DNA: TGTGCCAGTAGTGGCTACCCCGGGACAGGGCCCTACGAGCAGTACTTC
CDR3 protein: CASSGYPGTGPYEQYF

V gene: TRBV2
clone size: .
D gene: .
J gene: TRBJ1-4
CDR3 DNA: TGTGCCAGCAGTGTCCACAGGGCTGCAACTAATGAAAAACTGTTTTTT
CDR3 protein: CASSVHRAATNEKLFF

V gene: TRBV9
clone size: .
D gene: .
J gene: TRBJ1-4
CDR3 DNA: TGTGCCAGCAGCGCAGGGTCGATGGGTGAAAAACTGTTTTTT
CDR3 protein: CASSAGSMGEKLFF

V gene: TRBV29-1
clone size: .
D gene: .
J gene: TRBJ2-7
CDR3 DNA: TGCAGCGTGACCGCGGGGTCCTACGAGCAGTACTTC
CDR3 protein: CSVTAGSYEQYF

V gene: TRBV6-1
clone size: .
D gene: .
J gene: TRBJ1-3
CDR3 DNA: TGTGCCCGACTAGGCTCTGGAAACACCATATATTTT
CDR3 protein: CARLGSGNTIYF

V gene: TRBV4-1
clone size: once
D gene: TRBD2
J gene: TRBJ2-7
CDR3 DNA: TGCGCCAGCAGCCAAGGGAGCGGGGTTTACGAGCAGTACTTC
CDR3 protein: CASSQGSGVYEQYF

V gene: TRBV5-1
clone size: .
D gene: TRBD1
J gene: TRBJ2-7
CDR3 DNA: TGCGCCAGCAGCTACCGGGACAGGGAGTACGAGCAGTACTTC
CDR3 protein: CASSYRDREYEQYF

V gene: TRBV5-4
clone size: .
D gene: .
J gene: TRBJ2-1
CDR3 DNA: TGTGCCAGTACAGACCACAATGAGCAGTTCTTC
CDR3 protein: CASTDHNEQFF

V gene: TRBV30
clone size: .
D gene: TRBD1
J gene: TRBJ1-2
CDR3 DNA: TGTGCCTGGCGACAGGGGAGGATAAATGGCTACACCTTC
CDR3 protein: CAWRQGRINGYTF

V gene: TRBV6-4
clone size: .
D gene: .
J gene: TRBJ2-7
CDR3 DNA: TGTGCCAGCAGGCTGAGGGAAGACGAGACCTACGAGCAGTACTTC
CDR3 protein: CASRLREDETYEQYF